This T cell receptor (beta chain) was identified during a study of beta chain features in type 1 diabetes. General study findings and limits: Researchers caution that PCR might favor shorter templates, equally among patients and controls. Significant though moderate, a shortening of TCRB CDR3s appeared in all four CD4+ subsets of Type 1 diabetes patients. Among type 1 diabetes patients, VDJ junctions had fewer insertions and more deletions.

Expressed TCRB transcripts were sequenced because the entire RNA isolate underwent reverse transcription. Profiling relied on immunoSEQ multiplex PCR, and the TCRdb table lists in-frame clones only, not all of them. The sample lists about 40,000 clones, around 45% occurring once. Points on this clone: Antigen specificity is unknown.

This CDR3 has 12 residues. From germline, CDR1 is SGHAT and CDR2 FQNNGV. The V and J ends lost 0 bases and 4 bases respectively, with 4 bases between them. Purity above 95% was achieved in all sorted populations. Sequenced material: central memory CD4+ T cells from blood. V usage is TRBV11-2 and J usage is TRBJ2-7, with D unclear. This TCR was sampled from a woman between 18 and 29 years old in good health. CDR3 DNA sequence: TGTGCCAGCAGCTTAGACCAGTACGAGCAGTACTTC. Its translation: CASSLDQYEQYF.